The rows below give T cell receptor beta chains drawn from one sample of a study of post-analysis software for immune sequencing data. TCRdb used MiXCR to reprocess the PCR reads, holding one entry per CDR3 protein. Of hundreds of thousands of distinct CDR3 sequences listed, 44% are singletons. The sample was blood. All receptors come from a girl aged 10-17 years with multiple sclerosis. Both conserved end residues are part of each CDR3. Fields, in order: clone size, J gene, V gene, D gene, CDR3 protein, CDR3 DNA. D genes are given only for firm matches. Expanded clones get a size class; other rows say once, few or many, or leave the size out.

>many|TRBJ2-1|TRBV5-1|-
CASSLRGGNEQFF
TGCGCCAGCAGCTTAAGGGGGGGCAATGAGCAGTTCTTC
>few|TRBJ2-5|TRBV20-1|-
CSATPDAGETQYF
TGCAGTGCTACCCCAGATGCCGGAGAGACCCAGTACTTC
>few|TRBJ2-5|TRBV20-1|TRBD2
CSARGTSGAETQYF
TGCAGTGCTAGAGGGACTAGCGGGGCGGAGACCCAGTACTTC
>-|TRBJ2-1|TRBV2|-
CASSHALALPYNEQFF
TGTGCCAGCAGTCACGCCCTAGCGCTTCCTTACAATGAGCAGTTCTTC
>-|TRBJ1-2|TRBV4-1|TRBD1
CASSQPRTGNYGYTF
TGCGCCAGCAGCCAACCTCGGACAGGCAACTATGGCTACACCTTC
>-|TRBJ2-1|TRBV7-8|TRBD2
CASSARPSGGDNEQFF
TGTGCCAGCAGCGCCCGGCCTAGCGGGGGGGACAATGAGCAGTTCTTC
>few|TRBJ2-4|TRBV6-1|-
CASSVDRLQNIQYF
TGTGCCAGCAGTGTAGACAGGTTACAAAACATTCAGTACTTC
>few|TRBJ2-1|TRBV28|TRBD2
CASSSPGREGNEQFF
TGTGCCAGCAGTTCCCCGGGGAGGGAGGGGAATGAGCAGTTCTTC
>few|TRBJ2-1|TRBV3-1|-
CASSQGNYNEQFF
TGTGCCAGCAGCCAAGGTAACTACAATGAGCAGTTCTTC
>-|TRBJ2-1|TRBV29-1|-
CSVERGGTAYNEQFF
TGCAGCGTTGAGAGGGGTGGGACCGCCTACAATGAGCAGTTCTTC
>-|TRBJ2-7|TRBV7-6|-
CASSAYSQNYEQYF
TGTGCCAGCAGCGCTTATTCTCAAAACTACGAGCAGTACTTC
>few|TRBJ2-5|TRBV7-8|-
CASRTFGGETQYF
TGTGCCAGCAGGACCTTTGGGGGGGAGACCCAGTACTTC
>-|TRBJ1-4|TRBV4-1|-
CASSLGQHEKLFF
TGCGCCAGCAGCCTGGGGCAGCATGAAAAACTGTTTTTT
>-|TRBJ2-3|TRBV3-1|TRBD2
CASRSRAGVDTQYF
TGTGCCAGCAGATCACGAGCGGGAGTCGATACGCAGTATTTT
>-|TRBJ2-1|TRBV27|TRBD1
CASSLDRGRGNEQFF
TGTGCCAGCAGCCTCGACAGGGGACGAGGAAATGAGCAGTTCTTC
>-|TRBJ1-5|TRBV4-1|-
CASSREGDINQPQHF
TGCGCCAGCAGCCGGGAGGGGGACATTAATCAGCCCCAGCATTTT
>many|TRBJ2-7|TRBV3-1|-
CASSYRASYEQYF
TGTGCCAGCAGCTACAGGGCCTCCTACGAGCAGTACTTC
>few|TRBJ2-7|TRBV7-3|TRBD1
CASSPDRGLAEQYF
TGTGCCAGCAGTCCAGACAGGGGGTTAGCCGAGCAGTACTTC
>few|TRBJ2-1|TRBV27|TRBD2
CASSPSGGGRDEQFF
TGTGCCAGCAGTCCCTCCGGGGGGGGCAGGGATGAGCAGTTCTTC
>-|TRBJ1-2|TRBV29-1|-
CSVEVQGGGYTF
TGCAGCGTTGAAGTCCAGGGTGGGGGCTACACCTTC
>-|TRBJ1-2|TRBV5-1|-
CASSLHRLNYGYTF
TGCGCCAGCAGCTTGCACCGACTCAACTATGGCTACACCTTC
>once|TRBJ2-3|TRBV18|TRBD2
CASSPPKRGSYTDTQYF
TGTGCCAGCTCACCACCGAAGCGGGGTTCATACACAGATACGCAGTATTTT
>-|TRBJ1-1|TRBV5-1|-
CASSLLGGTEAFF
TGCGCCAGCAGCTTGCTAGGGGGAACTGAAGCTTTCTTT
>once|TRBJ1-2|TRBV12-3/TRBV12-4|TRBD1
CASSGQGWYGYTF
TGTGCCAGCAGTGGACAGGGATGGTATGGCTACACCTTC
>-|TRBJ2-1|TRBV3-1|-
CAGSPDLYPQEQFF
TGTGCCGGCAGCCCCGACCTCTATCCACAGGAGCAGTTCTTC
>-|TRBJ2-7|TRBV5-1|-
CASSAGPDTYEQYF
TGCGCCAGCAGCGCCGGGCCAGATACCTACGAGCAGTACTTC
>once|TRBJ1-1|TRBV7-2|-
CASLLPLGVNTEAFF
TGTGCCAGCCTACTACCTCTTGGCGTGAACACTGAAGCTTTCTTT
>-|TRBJ2-7|TRBV13|-
CASSAWGLVGSYEQYF
TGTGCCAGCAGCGCGTGGGGGTTAGTGGGCTCCTACGAGCAGTACTTC
>-|TRBJ1-2|TRBV29-1|TRBD1
CSVTPTGVANYGYTF
TGCAGCGTGACTCCTACAGGGGTTGCTAACTATGGCTACACCTTC
>-|TRBJ1-1|TRBV7-9|TRBD1
CASSVSQGMRTEAFF
TGTGCCAGCAGCGTATCACAGGGGATGAGGACTGAAGCTTTCTTT
>-|TRBJ1-5|TRBV4-1|-
CASSQETAGSNQPQHF
TGCGCCAGCAGCCAAGAAACGGCAGGGTCTAATCAGCCCCAGCATTTT
>few|TRBJ1-4|TRBV4-1|-
CASSQQQRRANEKLFF
TGCGCCAGCAGCCAACAACAAAGGAGGGCTAATGAAAAACTGTTTTTT
>-|TRBJ2-5|TRBV24-1|TRBD2
CATSDPGTSGGETQYF
TGTGCCACCAGTGATCCCGGGACTAGCGGAGGAGAGACCCAGTACTTC
>few|TRBJ2-1|TRBV6-5|-
CASSSTAGTPHEQFF
TGTGCCAGCAGTTCAACTGCCGGGACCCCGCATGAGCAGTTCTTC
>-|TRBJ2-1|TRBV4-1|-
CASSQVGQSSYNEQFF
TGCGCCAGCAGCCAAGTGGGCCAGAGCTCCTACAATGAGCAGTTCTTC
>-|TRBJ2-5|TRBV12-3/TRBV12-4|TRBD2
CASSLGSGRAYETQYF
TGTGCCAGCAGTTTAGGTAGCGGGAGGGCCTATGAGACCCAGTACTTC
>-|TRBJ2-7|TRBV10-3|-
CASLTTGSYEQYF
TGTGCCAGCCTCACCACCGGGAGCTACGAGCAGTACTTC
>few|TRBJ2-7|TRBV12-3/TRBV12-4|TRBD2
CASSLGSGGEQYF
TGTGCCAGCAGTTTAGGTAGCGGGGGCGAGCAGTACTTC
>-|TRBJ2-5|TRBV7-2|-
CASSPPGGFRETQYF
TGTGCCAGCAGCCCCCCGGGGGGCTTTCGAGAGACCCAGTACTTC
>-|TRBJ2-5|TRBV11-2|-
CASSPPSVETQYF
TGTGCCAGCAGCCCGCCAAGCGTCGAGACCCAGTACTTC
>-|TRBJ2-7|TRBV20-1|-
CSVSATVGHEQYF
TGCAGTGTTTCGGCGACGGTGGGCCACGAGCAGTACTTC
>-|TRBJ2-7|TRBV28|TRBD2
CASSCGGSPSYEQYF
TGTGCCAGCAGTTGCGGGGGGTCCCCCTCCTACGAGCAGTACTTC
>-|TRBJ2-5|TRBV14|-
CASSQDRIAVQETQYF
TGTGCCAGCAGCCAAGACAGGATAGCGGTCCAAGAGACCCAGTACTTC
>few|TRBJ2-7|TRBV7-2|-
CASSLAGGLKEQYF
TGTGCCAGCAGCTTAGCGGGGGGGCTTAAAGAGCAGTACTTC
>few|TRBJ2-3|TRBV4-2|TRBD2
CASSQATSGPDTQYF
TGTGCCAGCAGCCAAGCAACTAGCGGGCCGGATACGCAGTATTTT
>-|TRBJ1-5|TRBV6-2/TRBV6-3|-
CASGKGLRGNSNQPQHF
TGTGCCAGTGGAAAGGGCCTGAGGGGCAATAGCAATCAGCCCCAGCATTTT
>few|TRBJ2-5|TRBV12-3/TRBV12-4|-
CASSFRQEQYF
TGTGCCAGCAGTTTCCGGCAGGAGCAGTACTTC
>-|TRBJ2-1|TRBV9|-
CASSASGTQPHEQFF
TGTGCCAGCAGCGCCTCCGGGACCCAGCCGCATGAGCAGTTCTTC
>-|TRBJ2-7|TRBV7-2|-
CASSPPRAHGNEQYF
TGTGCCAGCAGCCCCCCCAGGGCCCATGGGAACGAGCAGTACTTC
>many|TRBJ2-5|TRBV10-2|TRBD2
CASSESELAGIQETQYF
TGCGCCAGCAGTGAGTCGGAGCTAGCGGGAATTCAAGAGACCCAGTACTTC
>few|TRBJ1-2|TRBV3-1|TRBD1
CASSQVPGGEDYGYTF
TGTGCCAGCAGCCAAGTCCCAGGGGGGGAGGACTATGGCTACACCTTC
>-|TRBJ2-4|TRBV25-1|-
CASSEPGLLGGNIQYF
TGTGCCAGCAGTGAACCCGGACTCCTGGGGGGAAACATTCAGTACTTC
>-|TRBJ2-1|TRBV24-1|TRBD2
CATSAPVGGKTYNEQFF
TGTGCCACCAGCGCTCCCGTGGGGGGGAAGACCTACAATGAGCAGTTCTTC
>once|TRBJ2-5|TRBV5-1|-
CASSQMSGTFSGETQYF
TGCGCCAGCAGCCAGATGTCCGGGACTTTTTCGGGGGAGACCCAGTACTTC
>few|TRBJ2-7|TRBV6-1|-
CASSEMVYEQYF
TGTGCCAGCAGTGAGATGGTCTACGAGCAGTACTTC
>-|TRBJ1-2|TRBV5-1|-
CASSSRGFNYGYTF
TGCGCCAGCAGCTCCAGGGGTTTTAACTATGGCTACACCTTC
>few|TRBJ1-2|TRBV7-2|-
CASNVFSGPGYTF
TGTGCCAGCAACGTCTTCTCGGGACCGGGCTACACCTTC
>few|TRBJ2-1|TRBV5-5|TRBD2
CASSPGPRGDSYNEQFF
TGTGCCAGCAGCCCCGGCCCGCGGGGGGACTCCTACAATGAGCAGTTCTTC
>-|TRBJ1-1|TRBV29-1|-
CSVVRANTEAFF
TGCAGCGTTGTTAGGGCGAACACTGAAGCTTTCTTT
>few|TRBJ2-1|TRBV7-9|TRBD2
CASSSQTSGASYNEQFF
TGTGCCAGCAGCTCCCAGACTAGCGGGGCATCCTACAATGAGCAGTTCTTC